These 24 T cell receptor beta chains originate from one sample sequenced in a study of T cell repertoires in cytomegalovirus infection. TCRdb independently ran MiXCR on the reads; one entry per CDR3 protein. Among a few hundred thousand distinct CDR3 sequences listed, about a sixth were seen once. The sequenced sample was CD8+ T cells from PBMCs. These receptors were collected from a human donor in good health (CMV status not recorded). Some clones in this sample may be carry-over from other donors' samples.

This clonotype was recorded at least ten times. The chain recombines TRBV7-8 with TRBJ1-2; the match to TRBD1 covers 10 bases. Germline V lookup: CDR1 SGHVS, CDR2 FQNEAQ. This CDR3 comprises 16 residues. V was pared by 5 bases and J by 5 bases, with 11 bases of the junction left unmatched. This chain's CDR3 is CASSAMPGQGLYGYTF. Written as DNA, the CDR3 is TGTGCCAGCAGCGCAATGCCGGGACAGGGGTTATATGGCTACACCTTC. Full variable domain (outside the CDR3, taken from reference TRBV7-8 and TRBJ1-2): GAGVSQSPRYKVAKRGQDVALRCDPISGHVSLFWYQQALGQGPEFLTYFQNEAQLDKSGLPSDRFFAERPEGSVSTLKIQRTQQEDSAVYLCASSAMPGQGLYGYTFGSGTRLTVV.

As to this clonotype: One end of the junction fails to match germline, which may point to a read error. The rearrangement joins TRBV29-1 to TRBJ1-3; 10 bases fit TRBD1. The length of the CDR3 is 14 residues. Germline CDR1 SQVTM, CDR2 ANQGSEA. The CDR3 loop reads CSVAGTGDGNAIYF. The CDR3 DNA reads TGCAGCGTTGCCGGGACAGGGGATGGAAACGCCATATATTTT.

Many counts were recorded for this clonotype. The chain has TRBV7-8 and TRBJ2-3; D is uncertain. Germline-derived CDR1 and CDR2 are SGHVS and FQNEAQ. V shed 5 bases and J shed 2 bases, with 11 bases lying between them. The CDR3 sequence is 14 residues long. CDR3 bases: TGTGCCAGCAGCCTCCTATGGAACACAGATACGCAGTATTTT. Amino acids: CASSLLWNTDTQYF.

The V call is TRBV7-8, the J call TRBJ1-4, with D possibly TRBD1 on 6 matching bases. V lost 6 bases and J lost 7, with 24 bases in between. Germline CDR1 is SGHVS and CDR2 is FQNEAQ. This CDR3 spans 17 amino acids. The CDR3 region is CASRGQPGRVFGEKLFF. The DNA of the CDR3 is TGTGCCAGCAGAGGACAGCCAGGACGGGTATTCGGTGAAAAACTGTTTTTT.

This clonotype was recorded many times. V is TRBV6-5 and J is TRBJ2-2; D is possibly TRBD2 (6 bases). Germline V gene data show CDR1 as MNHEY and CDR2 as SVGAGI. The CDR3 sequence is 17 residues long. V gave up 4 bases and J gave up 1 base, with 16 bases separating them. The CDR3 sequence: CASSFTEGRGNTGELFF. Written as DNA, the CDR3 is TGTGCCAGCAGTTTTACGGAGGGGAGAGGGAACACCGGGGAGCTGTTTTTT.

The CDR3 DNA reads TGTGCCAGCAGTTACGGGACAGGGGGCCTCTACGAGCAGTACTTC. This encodes CASSYGTGGLYEQYF. The chain employs TRBV6-2 or TRBV6-3 and TRBJ2-7, with 12 bases aligning to TRBD1. The germline gives CDR1 MNHEY, CDR2 SVGEGT. The J segment lost 3 bases and the V segment lost 2 bases, leaving 2 bases of the junction unmatched. The CDR3 totals 15 residues.

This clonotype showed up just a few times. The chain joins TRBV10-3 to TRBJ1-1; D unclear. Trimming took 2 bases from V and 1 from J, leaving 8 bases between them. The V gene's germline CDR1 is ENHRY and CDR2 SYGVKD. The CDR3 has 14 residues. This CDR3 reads CAISETPENTEAFF. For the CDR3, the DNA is TGTGCCATCAGTGAGACCCCAGAGAACACTGAAGCTTTCTTT.

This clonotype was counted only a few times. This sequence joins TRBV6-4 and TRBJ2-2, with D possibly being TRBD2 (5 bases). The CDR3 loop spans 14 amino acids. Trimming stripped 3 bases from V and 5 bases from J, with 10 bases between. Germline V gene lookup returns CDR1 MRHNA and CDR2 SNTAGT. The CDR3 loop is CASSDKPGTGELFF. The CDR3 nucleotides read TGTGCCAGCAGTGATAAACCGGGAACCGGGGAGCTGTTTTTT.

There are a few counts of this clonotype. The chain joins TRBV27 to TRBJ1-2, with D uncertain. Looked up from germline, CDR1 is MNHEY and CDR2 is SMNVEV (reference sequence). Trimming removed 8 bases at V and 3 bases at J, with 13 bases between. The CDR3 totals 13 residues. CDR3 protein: CASSAGGYYGYTF. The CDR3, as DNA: TGTGCCAGCTCCGCTGGAGGGTACTATGGCTACACCTTC.

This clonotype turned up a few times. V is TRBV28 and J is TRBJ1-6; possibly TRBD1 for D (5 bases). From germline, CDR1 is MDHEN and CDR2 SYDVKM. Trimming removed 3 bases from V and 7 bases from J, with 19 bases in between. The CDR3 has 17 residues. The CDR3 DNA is TGTGCCAGCAGTTTCCCCCCGGGGGACCGACTCAATTCACCCCTCCACTTT. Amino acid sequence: CASSFPPGDRLNSPLHF.

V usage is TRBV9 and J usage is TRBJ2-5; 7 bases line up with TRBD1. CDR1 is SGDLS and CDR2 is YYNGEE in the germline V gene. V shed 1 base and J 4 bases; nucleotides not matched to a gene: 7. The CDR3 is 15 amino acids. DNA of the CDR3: TGTGCCAGCAGCGTAACACAGGGGATGGGAGAGACCCAGTACTTC. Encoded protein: CASSVTQGMGETQYF.

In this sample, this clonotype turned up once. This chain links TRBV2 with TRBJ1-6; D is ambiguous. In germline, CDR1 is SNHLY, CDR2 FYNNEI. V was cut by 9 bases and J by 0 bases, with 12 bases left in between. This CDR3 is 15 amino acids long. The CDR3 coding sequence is TGTGCCAGTACAGAGTCGAGCTCCTATAATTCACCCCTCCACTTT. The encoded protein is CASTESSSYNSPLHF.

The CDR3: CASSPILGQFNEKLFF. The CDR3 DNA reads TGCGCCAGCAGCCCCATCCTGGGACAGTTTAATGAAAAACTGTTTTTT. The V gene is TRBV4-1, the J gene TRBJ1-4; 7 bases agree with TRBD1. This CDR3 is built from 16 residues. The germline V gene encodes CDR1 MGHRA and CDR2 YSYEKL. V lost 4 bases and J lost 4; bases outside the gene matches: 9.

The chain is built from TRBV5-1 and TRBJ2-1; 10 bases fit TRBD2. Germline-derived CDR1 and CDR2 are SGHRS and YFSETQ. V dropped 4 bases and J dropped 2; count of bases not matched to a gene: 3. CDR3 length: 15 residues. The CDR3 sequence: CASSQSGGAYNEQFF. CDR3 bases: TGCGCCAGCAGCCAAAGCGGGGGGGCCTACAATGAGCAGTTCTTC.

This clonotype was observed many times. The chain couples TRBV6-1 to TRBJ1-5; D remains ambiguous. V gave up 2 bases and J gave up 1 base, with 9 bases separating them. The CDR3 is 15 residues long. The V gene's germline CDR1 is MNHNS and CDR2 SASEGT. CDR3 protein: CASSENGGSNQPQHF. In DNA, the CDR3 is TGTGCCAGCAGTGAAAATGGAGGGAGCAATCAGCCCCAGCATTTT.

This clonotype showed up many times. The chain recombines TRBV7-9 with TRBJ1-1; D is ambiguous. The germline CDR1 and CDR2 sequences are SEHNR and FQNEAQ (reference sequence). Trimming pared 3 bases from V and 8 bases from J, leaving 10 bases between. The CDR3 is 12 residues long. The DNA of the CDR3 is TGTGCCAGCAGCTTGGGTTCAGAAGAAGCTTTCTTT. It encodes CASSLGSEEAFF.

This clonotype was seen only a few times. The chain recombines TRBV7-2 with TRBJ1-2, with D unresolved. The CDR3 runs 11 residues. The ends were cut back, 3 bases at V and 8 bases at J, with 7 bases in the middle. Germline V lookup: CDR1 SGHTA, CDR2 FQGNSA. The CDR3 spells CASSFRRGYTF. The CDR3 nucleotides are TGTGCCAGCAGCTTTAGGCGGGGCTACACCTTC.

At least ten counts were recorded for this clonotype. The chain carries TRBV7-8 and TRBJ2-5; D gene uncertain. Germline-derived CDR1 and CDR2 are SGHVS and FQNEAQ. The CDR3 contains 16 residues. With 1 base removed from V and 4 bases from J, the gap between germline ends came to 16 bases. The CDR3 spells CASSLVAWNIGETQYF. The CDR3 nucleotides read TGTGCCAGCAGCTTAGTGGCGTGGAATATTGGAGAGACCCAGTACTTC.

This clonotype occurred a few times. The CDR3 loop reads CASIPTPGGWGSPLHF. In nucleotides, the CDR3 is TGTGCCAGCATTCCTACTCCAGGGGGCTGGGGTTCACCCCTCCACTTT. The chain is built from TRBV6-1 and TRBJ1-6; TRBD1 agrees at 8 bases. This CDR3 has 16 amino acids. The germline CDR1 and CDR2 sequences are MNHNS and SASEGT. Trimming took 7 bases from V and 9 from J; bases not matched to a gene: 14.

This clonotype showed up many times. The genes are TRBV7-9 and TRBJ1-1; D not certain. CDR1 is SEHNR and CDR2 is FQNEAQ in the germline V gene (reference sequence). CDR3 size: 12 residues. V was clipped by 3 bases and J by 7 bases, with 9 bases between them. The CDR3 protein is CASSLGLVEAFF. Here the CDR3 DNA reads TGTGCCAGCAGCTTGGGCCTTGTTGAAGCTTTCTTT.

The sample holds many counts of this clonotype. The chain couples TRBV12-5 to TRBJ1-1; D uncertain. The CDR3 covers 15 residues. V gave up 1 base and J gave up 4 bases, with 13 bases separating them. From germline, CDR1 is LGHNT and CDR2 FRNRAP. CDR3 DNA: TGTGCTAGTGGTTTGGACGCGGGATCGAGCACTGAAGCTTTCTTT. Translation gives CASGLDAGSSTEAFF. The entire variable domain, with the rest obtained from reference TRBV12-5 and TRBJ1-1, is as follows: DARVTQTPRHKVTEMGQEVTMRCQPILGHNTVFWYRQTMMQGLELLAYFRNRAPLDDSGMPKDRFSAEMPDATLATLKIQPSEPRDSAVYFCASGLDAGSSTEAFFGQGTRLTVV.

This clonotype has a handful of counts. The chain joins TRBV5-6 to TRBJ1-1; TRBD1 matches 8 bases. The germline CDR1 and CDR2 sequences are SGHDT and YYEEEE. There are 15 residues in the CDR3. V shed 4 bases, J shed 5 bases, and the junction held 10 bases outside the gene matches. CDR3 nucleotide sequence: TGTGCCAGCAGCGGGGCCCGGACAGGGCGGACTGAAGCTTTCTTT. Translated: CASSGARTGRTEAFF.

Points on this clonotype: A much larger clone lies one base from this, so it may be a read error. The CDR3 spells CASSDTGTNTGELLF. The DNA for the CDR3 is TGTGCCAGCAGTGATACAGGAACGAACACCGGGGAGCTGCTTTTT. The V call is TRBV6-6, the J call TRBJ2-2, with D perhaps being TRBD1 or TRBD2 (5 bases each). The CDR3 runs 15 residues. Per germline, CDR1 MNHNY and CDR2 SVGAGI (reference sequence).

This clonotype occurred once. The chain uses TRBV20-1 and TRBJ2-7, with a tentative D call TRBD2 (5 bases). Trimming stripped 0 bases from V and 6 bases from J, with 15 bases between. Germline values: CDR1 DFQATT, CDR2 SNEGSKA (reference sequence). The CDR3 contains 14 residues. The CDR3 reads CSARDGFGVIEQYF. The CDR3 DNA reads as TGCAGTGCTAGAGATGGCTTCGGGGTTATCGAGCAGTACTTC.